This T cell receptor (beta chain) was identified in a study of OX40 agonist ivuxolimab in advanced cancers. This clone was counted between two and nine times. The ends were cut back, 4 bases at V and 3 bases at J, with 11 bases in the middle. This CDR3 region has 14 residues. Germline loops: CDR1 SGHAT, CDR2 FQNNGV. Profiled with immunoSEQ multiplex PCR; TCRdb holds only in-frame clones, not every one. The sample carries 67,000 or so clones, about 86% recorded once. V and J are TRBV11-2 and TRBJ2-3, with D possibly TRBD1 on 6 matching bases. The sequence derives from an adult with an advanced solid tumor such as melanoma, head and neck, liver or kidney cancer. Material: CD4+ or CD8+ T cells sorted from blood, obtained in a trial of the OX40 agonist ivuxolimab. The CDR3 spells CASSSWTETDTQYF. The CDR3 DNA reads TGTGCCAGCAGCTCGTGGACAGAAACAGATACGCAGTATTTT.